A single sample gave rise to the 26 T cell receptor beta chains below, sequenced in a study of human T cells and chemical hapten exposure. TCRdb passed the RACE reads through MiXCR, listing each CDR3 protein once. The sample holds roughly 180,000 distinct CDR3 sequences, approximately 14% seen once. Time point defined: patch test 1, 2 weeks after DPC sensitization. Treatment indicated: therapeutic diphenylcyclopropenone sensitization with weekly scalp DPC. Sequences were derived from whole blood, sampled in connection with sensitization to the hapten diphenylcyclopropenone (DPC). These receptors originate from a woman aged 25 to 39 with alopecia areata. Some clones in this sample may be carry-over from other donors' samples.

This clonotype was seen only a few times. V usage is TRBV28 and J usage is TRBJ2-3; D is uncertain. Germline CDR1 MDHEN, CDR2 SYDVKM. V was clipped by 9 bases and J by 5 bases, with 9 bases between them. There are 11 residues in the CDR3. The CDR3 is CASGYRDTQYF. DNA of the CDR3: TGTGCCAGTGGGTACCGAGATACGCAGTATTTT.

This clonotype turned up a few times. The gene calls are TRBV3-1 and TRBJ1-1; possible D gene TRBD1, 5 bases. V lost 5 bases to trimming and J lost 0 bases, with 13 bases between them. Germline CDR1 LGHDT, CDR2 YNNKEL (reference sequence). This CDR3 contains 15 residues. The CDR3 reads CASSKQGAMNTEAFF. CDR3 sequence (DNA): TGTGCCAGCAGCAAACAAGGGGCTATGAACACTGAAGCTTTCTTT.

Only a few counts were recorded for this clonotype. The rearrangement joins TRBV15 to TRBJ1-3, with no clear D. Germline assignment: CDR1 LNHNV and CDR2 YYDKDF (reference sequence). This CDR3 is built from 15 residues. Trimming stripped 4 bases from V and 0 bases from J, with 10 bases between. The CDR3 nucleotides are TGTGCCACCAGCAAAGGTCGATTCTCTGGAAACACCATATATTTT. Translating gives CATSKGRFSGNTIYF.

This clonotype was counted between two and nine times. This chain uses TRBV7-9 with TRBJ2-7, with no clear D. V was clipped by 5 bases and J by 0 bases, with 11 bases between them. The length of the CDR3 is 14 residues. Germline CDR1 is SEHNR and CDR2 is FQNEAQ (reference sequence). The CDR3, as DNA: TGTGCCAGCAGCCCCGTGGCGGCCTCCTACGAGCAGTACTTC. Protein sequence: CASSPVAASYEQYF.

This clonotype was counted ten times or more. The V call is TRBV6-2 or TRBV6-3, the J call TRBJ1-1, with 9 bases that match TRBD1. The CDR3 length is 14 residues. The ends lost 4 bases at V and 2 bases at J; junction bases unmatched: 2. Germline CDR1 is MNHEY and CDR2 is SVGEGT. The CDR3 reads CASSFTGGNTEAFF. DNA of the CDR3: TGTGCCAGCAGTTTTACAGGGGGCAACACTGAAGCTTTCTTT.

This clonotype was counted only a few times. CDR3 bases: TGCGCCAGCAGCTTAGGACAGGGGCAAGGAGAGACCCAGTACTTC. Translating it yields CASSLGQGQGETQYF. The rearrangement joins TRBV5-1 to TRBJ2-5, with TRBD1 identical over 9 bases. V lost 2 bases to trimming and J lost 4 bases; unmatched junction nucleotides: 6. Looked up from germline, CDR1 is SGHRS and CDR2 is YFSETQ. The CDR3 runs to 15 residues.

The table lists this clonotype with a few counts. The chain links TRBV29-1 to TRBJ2-7; D ambiguous. The germline V gene has CDR1 SQVTM and CDR2 ANQGSEA. Trimming left V 6 bases short and J 2 bases short, with 11 bases between. The CDR3 totals 12 residues. CDR3: CSVPGLAYEQYF. The CDR3 DNA is TGCAGCGTCCCGGGCCTGGCCTACGAGCAGTACTTC.

This clonotype was picked up many times. V and J are TRBV4-1 and TRBJ2-3; unclear D gene. The V gene's germline CDR1 is MGHRA and CDR2 YSYEKL. The CDR3 loop spans 15 amino acids. Deletions cut 2 bases from V and 3 bases from J, with 12 bases between. CDR3 nucleotide sequence: TGCGCCAGCAGCCAAAGAAATTGGGAAACAGATACGCAGTATTTT. Translation: CASSQRNWETDTQYF.

This clonotype was detected a few times. CDR3 coding DNA: TGTGCCAGCAGTGAGCCAAGGACAGGGTTGAATGAGCAGTTCTTC. Translated, it gives CASSEPRTGLNEQFF. This chain connects TRBV6-6 to TRBJ2-1, with 8 bases identical to TRBD1. After removal of 5 bases from V and 7 bases from J, the junction contained 10 bases not matched to a gene. The CDR3 runs 15 residues. CDR1 is MNHNY, CDR2 SVGAGI, per germline (reference sequence).

Ten or more counts support this clonotype. V usage is TRBV6-5 and J usage is TRBJ2-2; 8 bases are a match to TRBD1. V was pared by 2 bases and J by 4 bases, with 9 bases of the junction left unmatched. Germline V lookup: CDR1 MNHEY, CDR2 SVGAGI. This CDR3 is built from 17 residues. The DNA for the CDR3 is TGTGCCAGCAGTTACGATTGGCAGGGGGCGGGCACCGGGGAGCTGTTTTTT. Translated, it gives CASSYDWQGAGTGELFF.

The rearrangement joins TRBV10-3 to TRBJ2-2; weak D call: TRBD2 (7 bases). CDR1 is ENHRY, CDR2 SYGVKD, per germline. The CDR3 spans 14 residues. Trimming took 8 bases from V and 1 from J, leaving 11 bases between them. CDR3 in amino acids: CAIAGAQNTGELFF. CDR3 nucleotide sequence: TGTGCCATCGCGGGGGCCCAGAACACCGGGGAGCTGTTTTTT.

Only a few counts were recorded for this clonotype. The chain is built from TRBV19 and TRBJ2-7, with 8 nucleotides matching TRBD1. Germline V gene data show CDR1 as LNHDA and CDR2 as SQIVND (reference sequence). CDR3 length equals 15 residues. The junction had 5 bases not matched to a gene; V was cut back by 4 bases and J by 0 bases. The CDR3 loop reads CASSRGTGASYEQYF. Here the CDR3 DNA reads TGTGCCAGTAGTAGGGGGACAGGAGCCTCCTACGAGCAGTACTTC.

The chain is built from TRBV28 and TRBJ2-1, with D tentatively TRBD2 (7 bases). Germline V gene sequence: CDR1 MDHEN, CDR2 SYDVKM. The V end was cut by 6 bases, the J end by 2 bases, with 11 bases between. This CDR3 has 14 amino acids. CDR3 in DNA: TGTGCCAGCAGGGGAGGGGGAACCTACAATGAGCAGTTCTTC. Its translation: CASRGGGTYNEQFF.

The V and J genes are TRBV12-3 or TRBV12-4 and TRBJ1-1, with 7 bases matching TRBD1. V lost 4 bases to trimming and J lost 10 bases; unmatched junction nucleotides: 9. The CDR3 spans 13 residues. CDR3 loop: CASSSSTGILAFF. CDR3 bases: TGTGCCAGCAGTTCCTCGACAGGGATTCTAGCTTTCTTT.

The chain combines TRBV10-3 with TRBJ2-7; 8 bases map to TRBD1. After removal of 5 bases from V and 3 bases from J, the junction contained 3 bases not matched to a gene. In germline, CDR1 is ENHRY, CDR2 SYGVKD. This CDR3 is built from 13 residues. This CDR3 is CAISRGQGYEQYF. The CDR3 DNA follows: TGTGCCATCAGTCGCGGACAGGGCTACGAGCAGTACTTC.

In its sample, this clonotype was seen a few times. The V gene is TRBV29-1, the J gene TRBJ2-2, with 7 bases matching TRBD1. CDR1 and CDR2 (germline): SQVTM, ANQGSEA. The CDR3 is 14 residues long. The V and J ends lost 4 bases and 1 base, in that order; junction bases with no gene match: 3. The CDR3 nucleotides are TGCAGCGTTGCCGGGACAGTGAACACCGGGGAGCTGTTTTTT. This encodes CSVAGTVNTGELFF.

This clonotype appeared many times. The gene calls are TRBV6-5 and TRBJ2-7; tentatively, D is TRBD2 (6 bases). The CDR3 spans 18 residues. Germline assignment: CDR1 MNHEY and CDR2 SVGAGI. The germline V and J ends were trimmed by 0 bases and 3 bases, with 21 bases remaining between them. CDR3 sequence (DNA): TGTGCCAGCAGTTACTCCGCTGAATGGTCACGGGACTTCTACGAGCAGTACTTC. Translated: CASSYSAEWSRDFYEQYF.

At least ten counts were recorded for this clonotype. The CDR3 region has the DNA TGTGGAATAGTAGCGGGGAACCAAGAGACCCAGTACTTC. It translates to CGIVAGNQETQYF. The genes are TRBV30 and TRBJ2-5, with 8 positions matching TRBD2. From germline, CDR1 is GTSNPN and CDR2 SVGIG (reference sequence). This CDR3 is built from 13 residues.

The chain is built from TRBV7-2 and TRBJ1-1; weak D call: TRBD1 (5 bases). Trimming stripped 5 bases from V and 5 bases from J, with 15 bases between. The CDR3 is 14 amino acids. Germline lookup yields CDR1 SGHTA and CDR2 FQGNSA. CDR3 sequence reads: CASSPKGFGTEAFF. For the CDR3, the DNA is TGTGCCAGCAGCCCGAAGGGGTTCGGGACTGAAGCTTTCTTT.

This clonotype was observed many times. V is TRBV29-1 and J is TRBJ2-3; 7 nucleotides match TRBD1. The V gene's germline CDR1 is SQVTM and CDR2 ANQGSEA. With V trimmed by 7 bases and J by 0 bases, 10 bases remained unmatched. The CDR3 is made up of 15 amino acids. CDR3 in amino acids: CSGGRDSASTDTQYF. As DNA, the CDR3 is TGCAGCGGGGGTCGGGACAGTGCTAGCACAGATACGCAGTATTTT.

This clonotype was counted between two and nine times. The chain joins TRBV7-2 to TRBJ2-2; unclear D gene. V was clipped by 10 bases and J by 3 bases, with 3 bases between them. CDR1 and CDR2 from the germline V gene are SGHTA and FQGNSA. The CDR3 contains 10 residues. CDR3 coding DNA: TGTGCCACCTACACCGGGGAGCTGTTTTTT. This translates into CATYTGELFF. The full variable domain, completed using reference TRBV7-2 and TRBJ2-2, is GAGVSQSPSNKVTEKGKDVELRCDPISGHTALYWYRQSLGQGLEFLIYFQGNSAPDKSGLPSDRFSAERTGGSVSTLTIQRTQQEDSAVYLCATYTGELFFGEGSRLTVL.

This clonotype occurred a few times. The chain carries TRBV7-3 and TRBJ1-1; TRBD1 agrees at 9 bases. Trimming cost V 5 bases and J 0 bases; bases outside gene matches: 7. From germline, CDR1 is SGHTA and CDR2 FQGTGA. The CDR3 covers 16 residues. CDR3 in amino acids: CASSPGTGIMNTEAFF. For the CDR3, the DNA is TGTGCCAGCAGCCCCGGGACAGGGATAATGAACACTGAAGCTTTCTTT.

This clonotype was detected a few times. The chain joins TRBV4-2 to TRBJ1-1; D is ambiguous. V lost 0 bases and J 1 base, leaving 6 bases between the germline ends. This CDR3 has 14 residues. Germline-derived CDR1 and CDR2 are LGHNA and YNFKEQ. The CDR3 DNA follows: TGTGCCAGCAGCCAAGATGCGACGAACACTGAAGCTTTCTTT. Its protein product is CASSQDATNTEAFF.

The chain is built from TRBV20-1 and TRBJ2-4, with D tentatively TRBD2 (6 bases). The germline CDR1 and CDR2 sequences are DFQATT and SNEGSKA (reference sequence). The CDR3 sequence is 14 residues long. Trimming removed 5 bases at V and 0 bases at J, with 11 bases between. In nucleotides, the CDR3 is TGCAGTGCTCGGGGGACCCTAGCCAAAAACATTCAGTACTTC. Protein: CSARGTLAKNIQYF.

The rearrangement joins TRBV7-9 to TRBJ1-2; 7 bases map to TRBD1. The germline gives CDR1 SEHNR, CDR2 FQNEAQ (reference sequence). Unmatched junction bases numbered 6, after V lost 4 bases and J lost 4 bases. This CDR3 contains 14 residues. The CDR3 DNA reads as TGTGCCAGCAGCTCGACAGGGAATGTCTATGGCTACACCTTC. Protein sequence: CASSSTGNVYGYTF.

This clonotype was counted between two and nine times. The chain joins TRBV7-6 to TRBJ2-7; unclear D gene. The germline V and J ends were trimmed by 5 bases and 1 base, with 9 bases remaining between them. Germline V lookup: CDR1 SGHVS, CDR2 FNYEAQ. This CDR3 contains 13 residues. Here the CDR3 DNA reads TGTGCCAGCAGCGAGACGCAATCCTACGAGCAGTACTTC. Translating it yields CASSETQSYEQYF.